The present T cell receptor (beta chain) was sequenced within a study of blood T cell repertoires in COVID-19. The V gene lost 1 base and the J gene lost 4 bases, with 12 bases spanning the gap. The CDR3 length is 15 residues. Germline CDR1 LGHDT, CDR2 YNNKEL (reference sequence). The authors' processing: Amplification of reference gene primers was used by the study to estimate nucleated cell counts. Sequenced by immunoSEQ multiplex PCR; TCRdb stores in-frame clones only, minus some. V, J and clone size were drawn from that table, and D and trimming were deduced from the DNA. The data show 200,000 to 250,000 clones, 89% seen once.

This sequence joins TRBV3-1 (or the pseudogene TRBV3-2) and TRBJ2-3, with D hard to call. The sample comprised peripheral blood. The source is a woman aged 40-49 years with acute or convalescent COVID-19. CDR3 nucleotides: TGTGCCAGCAGCCAAGGTCCCCTGAGATCAGATACGCAGTATTTT. Amino acid sequence: CASSQGPLRSDTQYF.